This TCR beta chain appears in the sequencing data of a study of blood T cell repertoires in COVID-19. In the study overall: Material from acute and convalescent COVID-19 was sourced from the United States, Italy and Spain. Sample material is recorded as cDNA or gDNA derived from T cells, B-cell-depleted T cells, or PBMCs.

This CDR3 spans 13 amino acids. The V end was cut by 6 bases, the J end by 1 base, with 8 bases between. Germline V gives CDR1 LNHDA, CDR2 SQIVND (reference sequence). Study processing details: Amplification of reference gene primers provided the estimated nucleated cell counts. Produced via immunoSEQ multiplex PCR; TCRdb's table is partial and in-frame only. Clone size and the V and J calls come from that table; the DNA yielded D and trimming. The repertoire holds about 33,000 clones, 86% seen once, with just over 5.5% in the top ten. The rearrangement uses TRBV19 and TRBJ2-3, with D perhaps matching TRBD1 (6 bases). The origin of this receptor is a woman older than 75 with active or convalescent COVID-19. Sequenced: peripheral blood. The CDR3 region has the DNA TGTGCCAGTAGCCACAGGGGCACAGATACGCAGTATTTT. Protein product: CASSHRGTDTQYF.